One and the same sample provided the 25 T cell receptor beta chains below, sequenced in a study of monozygotic twins with cystic fibrosis. Measured with immunoSEQ multiplex PCR; TCRdb has only the in-frame clones, and not every one. This repertoire shows 4,000 to 5,000 clones, roughly 96% found once; its top ten account for 2.9%. The specimen was blood. These receptor sequences come from a boy aged 2-9 years with cystic fibrosis.

The chain recombines TRBV2 with TRBJ2-7; 7 bases agree with TRBD1. CDR3 length equals 14 residues. The ends lost 9 bases at V and 3 bases at J; junction bases unmatched: 11. From germline, CDR1 is SNHLY and CDR2 FYNNEI. This CDR3 reads CASHRRDRFYEQYF. The CDR3 DNA follows: TGTGCCAGTCACCGACGGGACAGATTCTACGAGCAGTACTTC.

The chain is built from TRBV4-1 and TRBJ2-5; the D call may be TRBD1 or TRBD2 (5 bases each). V lost 1 base to trimming and J lost 2 bases, with 11 bases between them. Germline-derived CDR1 and CDR2 are MGHRA and YSYEKL. The CDR3 contains 15 residues. CDR3: CASSQVGGGQETQYF. CDR3 DNA: TGCGCCAGCAGCCAAGTGGGTGGGGGTCAAGAGACCCAGTACTTC.

The rearrangement links TRBV4-3 to TRBJ1-3; 8 bases are a match to TRBD1. The CDR3 has 14 amino acids. Germline CDR1 LGHNA, CDR2 YSLEER. J lost 6 bases, V lost 0 bases, and 1 base had no gene match. CDR3 nucleotides: TGCGCCAGCAGCCAAGATCAGGGGGCAAACACCATATATTTT. Its translation is CASSQDQGANTIYF.

The rearrangement joins TRBV5-1 to TRBJ1-2; D unclear. Per germline, CDR1 SGHRS and CDR2 YFSETQ. This CDR3 contains 19 residues. Trimming pared 0 bases from V and 3 bases from J, leaving 24 bases between. Here the CDR3 DNA reads TGCGCCAGCAGCTTGGTAACAGCAGGCTCATTGAGTTCGGACTATGGCTACACCTTC. This encodes CASSLVTAGSLSSDYGYTF.

The chain couples TRBV7-2 to TRBJ1-2; no firm D call. V lost 5 bases, J lost 0 bases, and 4 bases lay in between. The CDR3 has 12 residues. The germline gives CDR1 SGHTA, CDR2 FQGNSA. Here the CDR3 reads CASSTSNYGYTF. The CDR3 bases are TGTGCCAGCAGCACCTCTAACTATGGCTACACCTTC. Combining the CDR3 with reference TRBV7-2 and TRBJ1-2 gives the whole variable domain GAGVSQSPSNKVTEKGKDVELRCDPISGHTALYWYRQSLGQGLEFLIYFQGNSAPDKSGLPSDRFSAERTGGSVSTLTIQRTQQEDSAVYLCASSTSNYGYTFGSGTRLTVV.

This clone was detected only once. The chain is built from TRBV21-1 and TRBJ2-7; the listed D gene, TRBD1, was not tested against the DNA. TRBV21-1 is a known pseudogene. This CDR3 is 12 amino acids long. The CDR3, as DNA: TGTGCCAGCAGCATAGGGGGACCAGAGCAGTACGTC. Its protein product is CASSIGGPEQYV.

The rearrangement uses TRBV14 and TRBJ1-1; no firm D call. Germline loops: CDR1 SGHDN, CDR2 FVKESK. CDR3 length equals 13 residues. The V and J ends lost 0 bases and 11 bases respectively, with 13 bases between them. The chain's CDR3 is CASSQERDSGAFF. The CDR3 region has the DNA TGTGCCAGCAGCCAAGAGAGGGATAGTGGCGCTTTCTTT.

This clone has a single count. Written as DNA, the CDR3 is TGTGCCTGGGCCGGACAGGGACACTACGAGCAGTACTTC. Translated, it gives CAWAGQGHYEQYF. This sequence joins TRBV30 and TRBJ2-7, with 8 bases that match TRBD1. Germline CDR1 is GTSNPN and CDR2 is SVGIG (reference sequence). V lost 5 bases, J lost 3 bases, and 6 bases stayed unmatched. This CDR3 region has 13 residues.

This clone appeared a single time. In nucleotides, the CDR3 is TGTGCCAGCAGTGATCTCACGGGGACAGATACGCAGTATTTT. Residues: CASSDLTGTDTQYF. The V gene is TRBV2, the J gene TRBJ2-3; perhaps TRBD2 as D (5 bases). The V gene's germline CDR1 is SNHLY and CDR2 FYNNEI. Trimming took off 3 bases at V and 3 bases at J, with 10 bases between the two ends. There are 14 residues in the CDR3.

This clone was detected once. The CDR3 nucleotides read TGTGCCTGTATTATACAGGGGGGAGAGACCCAGTACTTC. Its protein product is CACIIQGGETQYF. The chain joins TRBV30 to TRBJ2-5; 8 bases match TRBD1. CDR3 length equals 13 residues. V lost 6 bases, J lost 4 bases, and 7 bases stayed unmatched. Germline CDR1 is GTSNPN and CDR2 is SVGIG (reference sequence).

The chain uses TRBV7-9 and TRBJ1-1, with D maybe TRBD1 (5 bases). This CDR3 spans 13 amino acids. Trimming took 4 bases from V and 6 from J, leaving 12 bases between them. Germline-derived CDR1 and CDR2 are SEHNR and FQNEAQ (reference sequence). In DNA form, the CDR3 reads TGTGCCAGCAGCTCCGCCGGGGACGCTGAAGCTTTCTTT. Translated, it gives CASSSAGDAEAFF.

The rearrangement links TRBV5-1 to TRBJ1-1; D possibly corresponds to TRBD1 (6 bases). Germline V gene lookup returns CDR1 SGHRS and CDR2 YFSETQ. Trimming pared 4 bases from V and 0 bases from J, leaving 13 bases between. The CDR3 consists of 15 residues. The CDR3 loop reads CASSVEQGLNTEAFF. CDR3 DNA: TGCGCCAGCAGCGTGGAACAGGGCTTGAACACTGAAGCTTTCTTT.

V and J are TRBV20-1 and TRBJ2-3; D remains unclear. The length of the CDR3 is 11 residues. The V gene's germline CDR1 is DFQATT and CDR2 SNEGSKA (reference sequence). V was pared by 2 bases and J by 0 bases, with 0 bases between. The CDR3 reads CSARSTDTQYF. Written as DNA, the CDR3 is TGCAGTGCTAGAAGCACAGATACGCAGTATTTT.

This rearrangement joins TRBV30 to TRBJ1-6; possible D gene TRBD1, 5 bases. Germline V gene lookup returns CDR1 GTSNPN and CDR2 SVGIG (reference sequence). The CDR3 has 15 residues. Trimming removed 1 base at V and 8 bases at J, with 15 bases between. In nucleotides, the CDR3 is TGTGCCTGGAGTGAGGCAGGGAGGGACCATTCACCCCTCCACTTT. Protein product: CAWSEAGRDHSPLHF.

The V and J genes are TRBV7-6 and TRBJ1-5; D may be TRBD1 (5 bases). Trimming left V 1 base short and J 0 bases short, with 10 bases between. Per the germline V gene, CDR1 is SGHVS and CDR2 is FNYEAQ. This CDR3 region has 16 residues. The CDR3 is CASSLDEGFSNQPQHF. The CDR3 DNA sequence: TGTGCCAGCAGCTTAGATGAGGGGTTTAGCAATCAGCCCCAGCATTTT.

The chain recombines TRBV5-4 with TRBJ2-7; D is ambiguous. V lost 2 bases and J 3 bases, leaving 12 bases between the germline ends. CDR3 length: 14 amino acids. Germline V lookup: CDR1 SGHNT, CDR2 YYREEE (reference sequence). The CDR3 DNA reads as TGTGCCAGCAGCTTCAACTCGGGTCTCTACGAGCAGTACGTC. Translating gives CASSFNSGLYEQYV.

This clone was counted a single time. The chain recombines TRBV6-5 with TRBJ1-5, with D unclear. This CDR3 region has 13 residues. Germline values: CDR1 MNHEY, CDR2 SVGAGI. The V end lost 6 bases, the J end lost 3 bases, and 9 bases lay between the germline ends. The CDR3 DNA sequence: TGTGCCAGCAGATTGGATCTCAATCAGCCCCAGCATTTT. Its translation: CASRLDLNQPQHF.

The rearrangement uses TRBV7-2 and TRBJ1-5; 8 bases agree with TRBD1. The CDR3 is 18 residues long. J was trimmed by 0 bases and V by 1 base; bases with no gene match: 8. The germline gives CDR1 SGHTA, CDR2 FQGNSA. CDR3 loop: CASSLERGQVYSNQPQHF. The CDR3 DNA is TGTGCCAGCAGCTTAGAACGGGGACAGGTGTATAGCAATCAGCCCCAGCATTTT.

The chain is built from TRBV2 and TRBJ1-1, with 7 bases identical to TRBD1. Germline V gives CDR1 SNHLY, CDR2 FYNNEI. The CDR3 is 13 amino acids. V gave up 6 bases and J gave up 8 bases; unmatched junction bases: 9. CDR3 amino acids: CASRLTGAREAFF. In DNA, the CDR3 is TGTGCCAGCAGACTCACAGGGGCCAGAGAAGCTTTCTTT. The full variable domain, its missing parts supplied by reference TRBV2 and TRBJ1-1, is EPEVTQTPSHQVTQMGQEVILRCVPISNHLYFYWYRQILGQKVEFLVSFYNNEISEKSEIFDDQFSVERPDGSNFTLKIRSTKLEDSAMYFCASRLTGAREAFFGQGTRLTVV.

The rearrangement uses TRBV7-2 and TRBJ2-1; possible D gene TRBD1, 6 bases. CDR3 length: 16 residues. The V and J ends lost 0 bases and 5 bases respectively, with 14 bases between them. Germline assignment: CDR1 SGHTA and CDR2 FQGNSA. The CDR3 sequence: CASSLAGQSFNNEQFF. The CDR3 DNA follows: TGTGCCAGCAGCTTAGCCGGACAGAGTTTTAACAATGAGCAGTTCTTC.

The CDR3 here is CAISESGTVNQPQHF. The CDR3 coding sequence is TGTGCCATCAGTGAGTCCGGGACGGTCAATCAGCCCCAGCATTTT. The chain joins TRBV10-3 to TRBJ1-5, with D perhaps TRBD1 (5 bases). The germline V and J ends were trimmed by 0 bases and 3 bases, with 9 bases remaining between them. The CDR3 is 15 residues long. Germline assignment: CDR1 ENHRY and CDR2 SYGVKD.

CDR3 sequence: CASSYGGPGYEQYV. Written as DNA, the CDR3 is TGCGCCAGCAGCTACGGGGGGCCGGGTTACGAGCAGTACGTC. The chain uses TRBV5-1 and TRBJ2-7, with D possibly being TRBD2 (7 bases). The ends were cut back, 3 bases at V and 4 bases at J, with 14 bases in the middle. CDR1 and CDR2 from the germline V gene are SGHRS and YFSETQ. This CDR3 is built from 14 residues.

The chain recombines TRBV9 with TRBJ1-2, with a tentative D call TRBD1 (5 bases). CDR3 length: 13 amino acids. Germline V CDR1 and CDR2: SGDLS, YYNGEE. V lost 7 bases to trimming and J lost 0 bases, with 10 bases between them. CDR3 sequence: CASGGTTNYGYTF. The DNA of the CDR3 is TGTGCCAGCGGGGGGACTACTAACTATGGCTACACCTTC.

This chain uses TRBV7-1 with TRBJ2-7, with D possibly TRBD1 on 5 matching bases. TRBV7-1 belongs to the ORF category, with a function that is uncertain. The CDR3 is made up of 12 amino acids. Trimming removed 5 bases from V and 4 bases from J, with 9 bases in between. CDR3 in amino acids: CASSPDRYEQYV. In DNA, the CDR3 is TGTGCCAGCAGCCCCGACAGATACGAGCAGTACGTC.

J is TRBJ2-7 and V is TRBV19; D ambiguous. The V gene's germline CDR1 is LNHDA and CDR2 SQIVND (reference sequence). The CDR3 sequence is 11 residues long. The V end lost 4 bases, the J end lost 5 bases, and 6 bases lay between the germline ends. The CDR3, as DNA: TGTGCCAGTAGTACCGTGGACGAGCAGTACTTC. Encoded protein: CASSTVDEQYF.